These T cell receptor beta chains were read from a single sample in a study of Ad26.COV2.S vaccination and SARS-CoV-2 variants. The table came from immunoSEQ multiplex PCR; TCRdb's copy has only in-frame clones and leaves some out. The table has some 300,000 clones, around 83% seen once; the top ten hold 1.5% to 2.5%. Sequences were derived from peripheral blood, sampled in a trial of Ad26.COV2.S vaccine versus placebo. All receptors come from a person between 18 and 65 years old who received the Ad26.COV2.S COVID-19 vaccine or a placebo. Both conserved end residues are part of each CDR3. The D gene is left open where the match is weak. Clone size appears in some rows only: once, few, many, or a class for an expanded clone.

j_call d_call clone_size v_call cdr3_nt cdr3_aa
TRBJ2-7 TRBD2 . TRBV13 TGTGCCAGCAGCTTAGTTCGGACTAGCGTCTCCTACGAGCAGTACTTC CASSLVRTSVSYEQYF
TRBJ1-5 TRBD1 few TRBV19 TGTGCCAGTAGCAGGACCACAGGGGTACGCAATCAGCCCCAGCATTTT CASSRTTGVRNQPQHF
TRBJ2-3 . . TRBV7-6 TGTGCCAGCAGCTTAGTTAGGGGGAATACGCAGTATTTT CASSLVRGNTQYF
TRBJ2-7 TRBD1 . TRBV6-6 TGTGCCAGCAGCGAACAGGGGGACGAGCAGTACTTC CASSEQGDEQYF
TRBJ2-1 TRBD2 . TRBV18 TGTGCCAGCGCAAGCGGGGGGAATGAGCAGTTCTTC CASASGGNEQFF
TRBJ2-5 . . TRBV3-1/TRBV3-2 TGTGCCAGCAGCCAAGCAAAGCTAGGACAAAGAGAGACCCAGTACTTC CASSQAKLGQRETQYF
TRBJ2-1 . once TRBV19 TGTGCCAGTAGTATCGGGCAGGGCTCTGGGAATGAGCAGTTCTTC CASSIGQGSGNEQFF
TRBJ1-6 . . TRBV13 TGTGCCAGCAGCTTATTAGGCAATTCACCCCTCCACTTT CASSLLGNSPLHF
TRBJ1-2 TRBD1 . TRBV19 TGTGCCAGTAGTACCCGGGACAGTAACTACTATGGCTACACCTTC CASSTRDSNYYGYTF
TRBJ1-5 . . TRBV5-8 TGTGCCAGCAGCAGCCCCCCTTTTAGGACAGATAGCAATCAGCCCCAGCATTTT CASSSPPFRTDSNQPQHF
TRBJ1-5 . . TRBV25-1 TGTGCCAGCAGAGGGGGGAAGGATCAGCCCCAGCATTTT CASRGGKDQPQHF
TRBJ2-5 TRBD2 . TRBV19 TGTGCCACCCGGGAGGGGTCAAAGACCCAGTACTTC CATREGSKTQYF
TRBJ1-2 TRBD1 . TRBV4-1 TGCGCCAGCAGCCAAGGGCAGGGGGCTAACTATGGCTACACCTTC CASSQGQGANYGYTF
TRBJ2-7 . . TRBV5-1 TGCGCCAGCAGCTTGGAAAAGGGGCGCGACGAGCAGTACTTC CASSLEKGRDEQYF
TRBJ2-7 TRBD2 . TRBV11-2 TGTGCCAGCAGCCCAGAGGGACTAGTGGTTCAGCAGTACTTC CASSPEGLVVQQYF
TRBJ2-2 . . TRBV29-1 TGCAGCGTTGGAGACAGCCTACCACGTTGGCCCGGGGAGCTGTTTTTT CSVGDSLPRWPGELFF